This TCR beta chain originates from a study of tumor and adjacent non-tumor tissue in lung cancer. Concerning this clonotype: Antigen unknown.

Study-wide results and caveats: Higher tumor TCR diversity was associated with shorter survival. Normal lung showed higher cumulative top 100 clone frequency than tumor.

Three rounds of nested PCR, following a modified ARM-PCR protocol, produced the TCRbeta library. TCRdb re-derived calls from the multiplex PCR reads in MiXCR, one entry per CDR3 protein. This sample carries about 200,000 distinct CDR3 sequences, around 71% of them seen once, and the ten largest clones take under 30%. The J segment lost 7 bases and the V segment lost 1 base, leaving 9 bases of the junction unmatched. Germline V gene data show CDR1 as SNHLY and CDR2 as FYNNEI. The CDR3 is made up of 15 amino acids. The template was RNA from unsorted bulk tissue. The chain employs TRBV2 and TRBJ1-2; TRBD1 agrees at 7 bases. The TCR sequence derives from a man aged 60-69 years with non-small cell lung cancer. The material sequenced was lung tumor tissue. CDR3 loop: CASSEDRGGAVGYTF. CDR3 nucleotide sequence: TGTGCCAGCAGTGAAGATAGAGGGGGCGCAGTTGGCTACACCTTC.